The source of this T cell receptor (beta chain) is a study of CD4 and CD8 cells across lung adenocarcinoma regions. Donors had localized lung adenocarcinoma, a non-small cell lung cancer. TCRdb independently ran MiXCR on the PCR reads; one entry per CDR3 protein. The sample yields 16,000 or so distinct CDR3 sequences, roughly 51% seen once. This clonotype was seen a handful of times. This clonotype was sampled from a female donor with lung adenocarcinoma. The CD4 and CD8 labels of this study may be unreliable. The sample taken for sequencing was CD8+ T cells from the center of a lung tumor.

DNA of the CDR3: TGTGCCAGCAGTTCCCGGAACACTGAAGCTTTCTTT. Its protein product is CASSSRNTEAFF. The chain recombines TRBV27 with TRBJ1-1, with D hard to call. CDR1 MNHEY and CDR2 SMNVEV come from the germline V gene (reference sequence). This CDR3 has 12 residues. The germline V and J ends were trimmed by 4 bases and 1 base, with 4 bases remaining between them.